The 25 T cell receptor beta chains in this list originate from one sample, sequenced in a study of beta chain features in type 1 diabetes. Expressed TCRB transcripts were sequenced because the entire RNA isolate underwent reverse transcription. Using immunoSEQ multiplex PCR, the repertoire was profiled, and TCRdb retains in-frame clones only, with some absent. The table has about 350,000 clones, roughly a fifth seen once. What was sequenced was naive CD4+ T cells from blood. The receptors come from a woman between 18 and 29 years old in good health.

This chain links TRBV5-4 with TRBJ2-7; 9 bases line up with TRBD1. Germline V lookup: CDR1 SGHNT, CDR2 YYREEE (reference sequence). V lost 1 base, J lost 3 bases, and 5 bases stayed unmatched. This CDR3 contains 15 residues. CDR3 in amino acids: CASSLLRTGDYEQYF. The CDR3 DNA sequence: TGTGCCAGCAGCTTGCTCAGGACAGGGGACTACGAGCAGTACTTC.

This clone was counted between two and nine times. The J gene is TRBJ2-5, the V gene TRBV11-3; 7 nucleotides match TRBD2. Germline CDR1 reads SGHNT; CDR2 reads YENEEA. V dropped 3 bases and J dropped 5; count of bases not matched to a gene: 6. CDR3 length: 14 residues. This CDR3 is CASSFGGISETQYF. The CDR3 nucleotides read TGTGCCAGCAGCTTCGGGGGGATTAGCGAGACCCAGTACTTC.

This clone was detected only a few times. The chain carries TRBV29-1 and TRBJ2-1, with no clear D. The CDR3 is made up of 14 amino acids. Germline lookup yields CDR1 SQVTM and CDR2 ANQGSEA. V lost 6 bases to trimming and J lost 0 bases, with 12 bases between them. Here the CDR3 reads CSVSLGGSYNEQFF. The CDR3 region has the DNA TGCAGCGTCTCCTTAGGCGGCTCCTACAATGAGCAGTTCTTC.

This chain connects TRBV7-2 to TRBJ1-1, with D uncertain. This CDR3 region has 15 residues. Trimming stripped 3 bases from V and 4 bases from J, with 15 bases between. Germline-derived CDR1 and CDR2 are SGHTA and FQGNSA. CDR3: CASSFMVFSGTEAFF. In DNA form, the CDR3 reads TGTGCCAGCAGCTTCATGGTTTTTAGCGGCACTGAAGCTTTCTTT. The full variable domain, its missing parts supplied by reference TRBV7-2 and TRBJ1-1, is GAGVSQSPSNKVTEKGKDVELRCDPISGHTALYWYRQSLGQGLEFLIYFQGNSAPDKSGLPSDRFSAERTGGSVSTLTIQRTQQEDSAVYLCASSFMVFSGTEAFFGQGTRLTVV.

The J gene is TRBJ1-2, the V gene TRBV5-6, with no clear D. The V and J ends lost 4 bases and 5 bases respectively, with 12 bases between them. CDR3 size: 13 residues. Per the germline V gene, CDR1 is SGHDT and CDR2 is YYEEEE. The CDR3 region is CASSLQTLYGYTF. The CDR3 nucleotides read TGTGCCAGCAGCCTCCAGACTTTGTATGGCTACACCTTC.

The chain is built from TRBV7-2 and TRBJ2-7; 9 bases map to TRBD1. Germline values: CDR1 SGHTA, CDR2 FQGNSA. The CDR3 covers 15 residues. Unmatched junction bases numbered 10, after V lost 5 bases and J lost 5 bases. CDR3 residues: CASSPWTGVGDEQYF. Here the CDR3 DNA reads TGTGCCAGCAGCCCCTGGACAGGGGTGGGGGACGAGCAGTACTTC.

CDR3 sequence (DNA): TGTGCCAGCAGTTATGGGGGGAGTCTCGAGGAGTTCTTC. Amino acid sequence: CASSYGGSLEEFF. This chain joins TRBV27 and TRBJ2-1; the D gene is possibly TRBD2 (6 bases). CDR1 MNHEY and CDR2 SMNVEV come from the germline V gene (reference sequence). The CDR3 has 13 residues. V was shortened by 4 bases and J by 14 bases, with 18 bases between the two germline ends.

This clone has more than one count but fewer than ten. This rearrangement joins TRBV30 to TRBJ2-2, with TRBD2 matching over 12 bases. CDR1 is GTSNPN and CDR2 is SVGIG in the germline V gene (reference sequence). This CDR3 is built from 15 residues. J lost 5 bases, V lost 4 bases, and 5 bases had no gene match. CDR3 in amino acids: CAWTQTSGSTGELFF. The CDR3 bases are TGTGCCTGGACTCAGACTAGCGGGAGTACCGGGGAGCTGTTTTTT. The whole variable domain, filled in from reference TRBV30 and TRBJ2-2, reads SQTIHQWPATLVQPVGSPLSLECTVEGTSNPNLYWYRQAAGRGLQLLFYSVGIGQISSEVPQNLSASRPQDRQFILSSKKLLLSDSGFYLCAWTQTSGSTGELFFGEGSRLTVL.

V is TRBV5-4 and J is TRBJ2-7; 8 positions match TRBD2. The J segment lost 6 bases and the V segment lost 7 bases, leaving 12 bases of the junction unmatched. Per germline, CDR1 SGHNT and CDR2 YYREEE (reference sequence). CDR3 length equals 14 residues. CDR3 in amino acids: CASGRSGSWSEQYF. CDR3 coding DNA: TGTGCCAGCGGTCGGAGCGGGAGTTGGAGCGAGCAGTACTTC. Complete variable domain (other parts from reference TRBV5-4 and TRBJ2-7): ETGVTQSPTHLIKTRGQQVTLRCSSQSGHNTVSWYQQALGQGPQFIFQYYREEENGRGNFPPRFSGLQFPNYSSELNVNALELDDSALYLCASGRSGSWSEQYFGPGTRLTVT.

The sample holds a few counts of this clone. The chain has TRBV11-2 and TRBJ2-5; 7 bases align to TRBD1. The CDR3 covers 14 residues. Per germline, CDR1 SGHAT and CDR2 FQNNGV. V was pared by 5 bases and J by 1 base, with 4 bases of the junction left unmatched. CDR3 in amino acids: CASSRDSPQETQYF. In DNA form, the CDR3 reads TGTGCCAGCAGCAGGGACAGCCCCCAAGAGACCCAGTACTTC.

This clone turned up a few times. The J gene is TRBJ1-2, the V gene TRBV7-2, with D maybe TRBD1 (6 bases). The CDR3 consists of 14 residues. Germline V lookup: CDR1 SGHTA, CDR2 FQGNSA. The V end was cut by 5 bases, the J end by 4 bases, with 14 bases between. CDR3 sequence: CASSPLQGFYGYTF. DNA of the CDR3: TGTGCCAGCAGCCCGCTCCAGGGGTTCTATGGCTACACCTTC.

The rearrangement links TRBV11-2 to TRBJ1-2; D ambiguous. The CDR3 has 14 amino acids. Trimming took 5 bases from V and 8 from J, leaving 18 bases between them. The germline CDR1 and CDR2 sequences are SGHAT and FQNNGV. The CDR3 reads CASSRPGRAEGYTF. The DNA of the CDR3 is TGTGCCAGCAGCCGACCGGGGAGGGCGGAAGGCTACACCTTC.

Concerning this clone: Other DNA variants within this sample encode the same CDR3. V is TRBV4-1 and J is TRBJ2-7, with 8 bases aligning to TRBD2. This CDR3 is 15 amino acids long. The V gene's germline CDR1 is MGHRA and CDR2 YSYEKL. V dropped 2 bases and J dropped 2; count of bases not matched to a gene: 5. The CDR3 coding sequence is TGCGCCAGCAGCCAAACTAGCGGAGGGGCCTACGAGCAGTACTTC. Its translation: CASSQTSGGAYEQYF.

This chain joins TRBV4-2 and TRBJ2-3; 9 bases map to TRBD2. The J segment lost 3 bases and the V segment lost 0 bases, leaving 10 bases of the junction unmatched. Germline V gene data show CDR1 as LGHNA and CDR2 as YNFKEQ. This CDR3 is built from 18 residues. The CDR3 sequence is CASSQDGDGGGATDTQYF. The CDR3 nucleotides read TGTGCCAGCAGCCAAGATGGGGATGGCGGGGGGGCAACAGATACGCAGTATTTT.

This clone was seen only a few times. The chain uses TRBV29-1 and TRBJ1-2; TRBD1 matches at 7 bases. Per germline, CDR1 SQVTM and CDR2 ANQGSEA. V lost 6 bases to trimming and J lost 4 bases; unmatched junction nucleotides: 11. This CDR3 comprises 14 residues. The CDR3 is CSVILLAGGYGYTF. The CDR3 coding sequence is TGCAGCGTCATCTTGCTTGCAGGGGGCTATGGCTACACCTTC.

The V call is TRBV5-1, the J call TRBJ2-2; 9 nucleotides line up with TRBD1. Germline V lookup: CDR1 SGHRS, CDR2 YFSETQ. This CDR3 has 15 amino acids. V trimming: 5 bases; J trimming: 0 bases; junction bases outside the gene matches: 2. CDR3 loop: CASSWDRANTGELFF. As DNA, the CDR3 is TGCGCCAGCAGTTGGGACAGGGCGAACACCGGGGAGCTGTTTTTT.

The table lists this clone with a few counts. The rearrangement links TRBV7-3 to TRBJ2-3; 7 positions agree with TRBD2. This CDR3 region has 15 residues. The V segment lost 5 bases and the J segment 2 bases; nucleotides outside the gene matches: 7. Germline V gives CDR1 SGHTA, CDR2 FQGTGA. CDR3 nucleotides: TGTGCCAGCAGCAGGAGCGGGATTTCCACAGATACGCAGTATTTT. It yields the protein CASSRSGISTDTQYF.

This chain uses TRBV30 with TRBJ2-3; 10 nucleotides align to TRBD2. The V gene end was trimmed by 0 bases and the J gene end by 5 bases; junction bases not matched to a gene: 8. The CDR3 is made up of 16 amino acids. Germline V gene sequence: CDR1 GTSNPN, CDR2 SVGIG (reference sequence). DNA of the CDR3: TGTGCCTGGAGTGTGCGGAGCGGGAGGGCCGTAGATACGCAGTATTTT. It translates to CAWSVRSGRAVDTQYF.

In its sample, this clone was seen a few times. The chain has TRBV15 and TRBJ1-2; 7 nucleotides match TRBD1. The CDR3 consists of 14 residues. The germline gives CDR1 LNHNV, CDR2 YYDKDF (reference sequence). With V trimmed by 4 bases and J by 7 bases, 9 bases remained unmatched. The CDR3 bases are TGTGCCACCAGCAATAGACAGGGATTGCGTGGCTACACCTTC. It specifies CATSNRQGLRGYTF. Variable domain in full (rest from reference TRBV15 and TRBJ1-2): DAMVIQNPRYQVTQFGKPVTLSCSQTLNHNVMYWYQQKSSQAPKLLFHYYDKDFNNEADTPDNFQSRRPNTSFCFLDIRSPGLGDTAMYLCATSNRQGLRGYTFGSGTRLTVV.

A note on this clone: This sample also contains other DNA sequences that code for the same CDR3. The chain links TRBV18 to TRBJ2-5, with a possible D match to TRBD2 (5 bases). Germline V gene sequence: CDR1 KGHSH, CDR2 LQKENI. The CDR3 is made up of 13 amino acids. V shed 3 bases and J shed 1 base, with 6 bases lying between them. This chain's CDR3 is CASSPSGQETQYF. The CDR3 DNA sequence: TGTGCCAGCTCACCCAGCGGCCAAGAGACCCAGTACTTC.

The V gene is TRBV11-2, the J gene TRBJ1-5; D is unresolved. Trimming removed 0 bases at V and 7 bases at J, with 7 bases between. CDR3 size: 13 residues. Per germline, CDR1 SGHAT and CDR2 FQNNGV. DNA for the CDR3: TGTGCCAGCAGCTTAGAGCGAGGGCAGCCCCAGCATTTT. It codes for CASSLERGQPQHF. The complete variable domain, with remaining parts taken from reference TRBV11-2 and TRBJ1-5, reads EAGVAQSPRYKIIEKRQSVAFWCNPISGHATLYWYQQILGQGPKLLIQFQNNGVVDDSQLPKDRFSAERLKGVDSTLKIQPAKLEDSAVYLCASSLERGQPQHFGDGTRLSIL.

The sample holds a few counts of this clone. V is TRBV2 and J is TRBJ2-1; 8 bases are a match to TRBD2. Germline CDR1 and CDR2: SNHLY and FYNNEI. CDR3 length: 16 amino acids. V was clipped by 2 bases and J by 12 bases; unmatched bases: 15. Written as DNA, the CDR3 is TGTGCCAGCAGTGAAACCGCGGGAGGTGGTCTCTTTGGGCAGTTCTTC. Protein product: CASSETAGGGLFGQFF.

The chain employs TRBV28 and TRBJ2-3, with unresolved D. There are 10 residues in the CDR3. Trimming shortened V by 4 bases and J by 14 bases, and 10 bases separated the two germline ends. Germline lookup yields CDR1 MDHEN and CDR2 SYDVKM. The CDR3 DNA reads TGTGCCAGCAGTTCCGCCTCGGTGTATTTT. Its translation: CASSSASVYF. The variable domain in full, completed from reference TRBV28 and TRBJ2-3, reads DVKVTQSSRYLVKRTGEKVFLECVQDMDHENMFWYRQDPGLGLRLIYFSYDVKMKEKGDIPEGYSVSREKKERFSLILESASTNQTSMYLCASSSASVYFGPGTRLTVL.

This clone was seen only a few times. The V and J genes are TRBV5-1 and TRBJ1-1; no clear D. The germline gives CDR1 SGHRS, CDR2 YFSETQ. The CDR3 is 13 residues long. Trimming cost V 3 bases and J 4 bases, with 10 bases left between them. CDR3 region: CASSSDIVTEAFF. As DNA, the CDR3 is TGCGCCAGCAGCTCTGACATCGTCACTGAAGCTTTCTTT.

The chain has TRBV7-9 and TRBJ1-6; D gene unclear. Between the trimmed V and J ends, which lost 1 base and 8 bases, there was a span of 6 bases. CDR1 is SEHNR, CDR2 FQNEAQ, per germline (reference sequence). The CDR3 extends over 13 amino acids. Here the CDR3 reads CASSLGQDSPLHF. CDR3 bases: TGTGCCAGCAGCTTAGGTCAGGATTCACCCCTCCACTTT.